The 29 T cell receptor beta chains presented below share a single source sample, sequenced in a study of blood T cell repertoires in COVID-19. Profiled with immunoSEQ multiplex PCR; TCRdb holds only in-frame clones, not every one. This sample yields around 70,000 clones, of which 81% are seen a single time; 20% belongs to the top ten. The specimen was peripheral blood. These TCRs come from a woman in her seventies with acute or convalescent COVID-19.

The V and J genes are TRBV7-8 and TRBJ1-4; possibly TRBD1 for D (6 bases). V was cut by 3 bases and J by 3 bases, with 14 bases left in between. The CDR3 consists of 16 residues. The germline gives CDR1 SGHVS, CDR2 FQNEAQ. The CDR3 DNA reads TGTGCCAGCAGCTTCGGTGGGGGGGGCCCTAATGAAAAACTGTTTTTT. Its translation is CASSFGGGGPNEKLFF.

CDR3 DNA sequence: TGTGCCAGCAGCCCGTCGGGACAGGGGGGATCTAAGTTGTATGGCTACACCTTC. Amino acids: CASSPSGQGGSKLYGYTF. This sequence joins TRBV7-8 and TRBJ1-2, with TRBD1 matching 11 bases. V gave up 5 bases and J gave up 5 bases; unmatched junction bases: 16. Per germline, CDR1 SGHVS and CDR2 FQNEAQ. The CDR3 runs 18 residues.

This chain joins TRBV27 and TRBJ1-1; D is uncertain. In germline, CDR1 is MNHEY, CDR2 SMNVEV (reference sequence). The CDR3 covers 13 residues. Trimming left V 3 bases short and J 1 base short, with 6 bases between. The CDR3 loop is CASSFWQNTEAFF. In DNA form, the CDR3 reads TGTGCCAGCAGTTTTTGGCAGAACACTGAAGCTTTCTTT.

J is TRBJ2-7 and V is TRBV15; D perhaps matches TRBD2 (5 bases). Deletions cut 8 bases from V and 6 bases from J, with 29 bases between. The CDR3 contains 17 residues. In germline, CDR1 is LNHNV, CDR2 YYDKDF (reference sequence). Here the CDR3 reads CATASFEGTLSPLEQYF. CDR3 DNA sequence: TGTGCCACCGCCTCTTTCGAGGGAACGCTTTCGCCCCTCGAGCAGTACTTC.

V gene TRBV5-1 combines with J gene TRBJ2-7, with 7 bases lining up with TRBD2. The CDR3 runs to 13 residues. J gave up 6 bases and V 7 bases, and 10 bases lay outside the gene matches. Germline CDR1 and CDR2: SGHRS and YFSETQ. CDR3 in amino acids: CASGGRDGLEQYF. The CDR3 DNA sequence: TGCGCCAGCGGGGGGAGGGATGGGCTCGAGCAGTACTTC.

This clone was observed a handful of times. This chain's CDR3 is CASSAHPGQKVSYNEQFF. The CDR3 DNA is TGTGCCAGCAGTGCCCACCCCGGACAGAAAGTCTCCTACAATGAGCAGTTCTTC. The rearrangement links TRBV25-1 to TRBJ2-1, with D maybe TRBD1 (6 bases). Trimming took 4 bases from V and 0 from J, leaving 19 bases between them. CDR1 is MGHDK, CDR2 SYGVNS, per germline. This CDR3 comprises 18 residues.

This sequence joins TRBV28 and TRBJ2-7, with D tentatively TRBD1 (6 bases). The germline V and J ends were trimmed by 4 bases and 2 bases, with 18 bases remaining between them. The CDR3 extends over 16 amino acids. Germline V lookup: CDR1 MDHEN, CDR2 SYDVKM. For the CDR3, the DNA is TGTGCCAGCAGTTCCGAAGGACAGTTCCGCACCTACGAGCAGTACTTC. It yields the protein CASSSEGQFRTYEQYF.

The chain's CDR3 is CASSIWGQVTEAFF. The CDR3 DNA is TGTGCCAGTAGTATTTGGGGGCAGGTCACTGAAGCTTTCTTT. This chain links TRBV19 with TRBJ1-1; tentatively, D is TRBD1 (6 bases). Trimming pared 3 bases from V and 4 bases from J, leaving 12 bases between. Per the germline V gene, CDR1 is LNHDA and CDR2 is SQIVND (reference sequence). This CDR3 has 14 residues.

This chain's CDR3 is CASSYSSNRGREKLFF. The CDR3 DNA sequence: TGTGCCAGCAGTTACTCGTCGAACAGGGGGCGTGAAAAACTGTTTTTT. The rearrangement uses TRBV6-5 and TRBJ1-4; 9 positions agree with TRBD1. The V gene's germline CDR1 is MNHEY and CDR2 SVGAGI. V was clipped by 0 bases and J by 7 bases; unmatched bases: 6. This CDR3 region has 16 residues.

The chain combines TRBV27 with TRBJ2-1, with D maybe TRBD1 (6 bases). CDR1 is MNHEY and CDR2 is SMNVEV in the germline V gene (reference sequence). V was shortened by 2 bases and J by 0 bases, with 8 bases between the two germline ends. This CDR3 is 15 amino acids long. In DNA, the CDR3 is TGTGCCAGCAGTTTACGGGACATCTCCTACAATGAGCAGTTCTTC. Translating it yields CASSLRDISYNEQFF.

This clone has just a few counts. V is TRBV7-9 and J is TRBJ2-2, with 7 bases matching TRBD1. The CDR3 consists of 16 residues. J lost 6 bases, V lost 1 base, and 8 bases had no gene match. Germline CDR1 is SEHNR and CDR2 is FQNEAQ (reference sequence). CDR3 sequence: CASSLGIGGIAGELFF. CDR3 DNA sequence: TGTGCCAGCAGCTTAGGGATAGGGGGCATCGCCGGGGAGCTGTTTTTT.

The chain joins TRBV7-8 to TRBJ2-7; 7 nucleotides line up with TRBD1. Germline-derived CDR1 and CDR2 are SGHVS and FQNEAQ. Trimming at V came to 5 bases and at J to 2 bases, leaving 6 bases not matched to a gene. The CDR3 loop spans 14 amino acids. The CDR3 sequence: CASSLRQGAYEQYF. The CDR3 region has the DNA TGTGCCAGCAGCCTCCGACAGGGAGCCTACGAGCAGTACTTC.

The CDR3 is CASSQVTSLTYNEQFF. The DNA of the CDR3 is TGCGCCAGCAGCCAAGTGACTAGCCTTACCTACAATGAGCAGTTCTTC. The chain couples TRBV4-1 to TRBJ2-1; 7 nucleotides line up with TRBD2. This CDR3 has 16 residues. Trimming cost V 1 base and J 2 bases; bases outside gene matches: 5. Germline V gene sequence: CDR1 MGHRA, CDR2 YSYEKL.

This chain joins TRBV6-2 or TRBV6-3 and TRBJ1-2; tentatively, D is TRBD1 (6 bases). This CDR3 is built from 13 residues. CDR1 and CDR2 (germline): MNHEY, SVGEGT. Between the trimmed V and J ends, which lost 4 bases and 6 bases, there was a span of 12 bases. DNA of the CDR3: TGTGCCAGCAGTTGGGGGGGCGTCGATGGCTACACCTTC. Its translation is CASSWGGVDGYTF.

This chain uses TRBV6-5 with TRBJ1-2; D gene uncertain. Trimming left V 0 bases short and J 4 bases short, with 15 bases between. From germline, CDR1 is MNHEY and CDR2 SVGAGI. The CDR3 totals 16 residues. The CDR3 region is CASSYSRGSRGYGYTF. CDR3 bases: TGTGCCAGCAGTTACTCTCGGGGTTCGAGAGGCTATGGCTACACCTTC.

The CDR3 coding sequence is TGTGCCAGCAGTGAACCCCACCGTGGGGGGGGCACTGAAGCTTTCTTT. This translates into CASSEPHRGGGTEAFF. This sequence joins TRBV6-1 and TRBJ1-1; maybe TRBD1 (5 bases). From germline, CDR1 is MNHNS and CDR2 SASEGT. V lost 2 bases and J lost 4, with 17 bases in between. There are 16 residues in the CDR3.

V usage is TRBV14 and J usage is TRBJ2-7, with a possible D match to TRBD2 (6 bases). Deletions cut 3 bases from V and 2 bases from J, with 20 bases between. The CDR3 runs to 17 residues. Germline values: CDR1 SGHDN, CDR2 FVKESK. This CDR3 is CASSHTSSTWEAYEQYF. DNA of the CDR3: TGTGCCAGCAGCCATACCTCATCAACATGGGAGGCCTACGAGCAGTACTTC.

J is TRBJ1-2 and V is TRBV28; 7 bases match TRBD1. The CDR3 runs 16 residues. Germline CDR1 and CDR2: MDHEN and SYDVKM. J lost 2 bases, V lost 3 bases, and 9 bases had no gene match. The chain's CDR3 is CASSLTTGAYNYGYTF. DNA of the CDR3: TGTGCCAGCAGTTTGACCACAGGGGCTTACAACTATGGCTACACCTTC.

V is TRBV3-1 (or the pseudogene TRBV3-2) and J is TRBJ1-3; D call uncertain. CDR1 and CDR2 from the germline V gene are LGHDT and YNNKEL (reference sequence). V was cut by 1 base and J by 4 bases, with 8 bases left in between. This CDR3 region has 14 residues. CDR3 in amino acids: CASSQGASGNTIYF. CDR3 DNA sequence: TGTGCCAGCAGCCAAGGAGCTTCGGGAAACACCATATATTTT.

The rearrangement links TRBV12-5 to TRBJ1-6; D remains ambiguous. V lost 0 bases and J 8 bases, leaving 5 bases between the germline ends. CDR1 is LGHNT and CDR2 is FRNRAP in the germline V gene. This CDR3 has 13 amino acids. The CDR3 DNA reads TGTGCTAGTGGTTTGGTCCCTCATTCACCCCTCCACTTT. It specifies CASGLVPHSPLHF.

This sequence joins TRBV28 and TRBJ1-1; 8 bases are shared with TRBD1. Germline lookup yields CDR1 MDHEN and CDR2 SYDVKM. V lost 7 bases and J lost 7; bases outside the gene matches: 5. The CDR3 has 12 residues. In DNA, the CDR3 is TGTGCCAGCAAGACAGGGGTCAGTGAAGCTTTCTTT. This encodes CASKTGVSEAFF.

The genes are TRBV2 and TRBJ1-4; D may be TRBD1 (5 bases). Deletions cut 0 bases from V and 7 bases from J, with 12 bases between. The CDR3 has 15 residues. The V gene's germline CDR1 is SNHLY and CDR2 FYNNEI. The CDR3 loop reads CASSEARGRGEKLFF. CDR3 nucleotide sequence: TGTGCCAGCAGTGAAGCTCGGGGGAGGGGTGAAAAACTGTTTTTT.

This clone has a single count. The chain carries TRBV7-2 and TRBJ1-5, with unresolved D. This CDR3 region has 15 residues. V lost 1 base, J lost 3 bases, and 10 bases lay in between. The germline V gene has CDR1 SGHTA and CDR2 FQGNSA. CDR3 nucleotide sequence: TGTGCCAGCAGCTTAGGCGGAACTCTCAATCAGCCCCAGCATTTT. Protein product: CASSLGGTLNQPQHF.

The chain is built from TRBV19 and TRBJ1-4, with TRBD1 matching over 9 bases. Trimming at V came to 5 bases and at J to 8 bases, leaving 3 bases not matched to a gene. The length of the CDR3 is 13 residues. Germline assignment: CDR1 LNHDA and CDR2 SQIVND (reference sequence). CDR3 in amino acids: CASSLDRGEKLFF. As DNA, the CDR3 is TGTGCCAGTAGTCTGGACAGGGGCGAAAAACTGTTTTTT.

CDR3 in DNA: TGCAGCGTTGAACCAAGGGGCTGGGGCTACACCTTC. Translating it yields CSVEPRGWGYTF. This chain uses TRBV29-1 with TRBJ1-2; D might be TRBD1 (5 bases). Germline V CDR1 and CDR2: SQVTM, ANQGSEA. The CDR3 totals 12 residues. The germline V and J ends were trimmed by 2 bases and 8 bases, with 12 bases remaining between them.

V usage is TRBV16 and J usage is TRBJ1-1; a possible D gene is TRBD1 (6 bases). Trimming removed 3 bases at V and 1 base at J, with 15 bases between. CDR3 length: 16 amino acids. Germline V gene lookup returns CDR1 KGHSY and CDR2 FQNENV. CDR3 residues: CASSQPPGQPNTEAFF. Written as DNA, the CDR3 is TGTGCCAGCAGCCAGCCTCCGGGACAACCGAACACTGAAGCTTTCTTT.

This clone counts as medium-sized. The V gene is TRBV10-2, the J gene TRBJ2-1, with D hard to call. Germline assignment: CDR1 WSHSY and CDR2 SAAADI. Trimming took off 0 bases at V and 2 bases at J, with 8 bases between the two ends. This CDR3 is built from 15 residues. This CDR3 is CASSESASAYNEQFF. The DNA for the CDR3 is TGCGCCAGCAGTGAGTCCGCCAGCGCCTACAATGAGCAGTTCTTC.

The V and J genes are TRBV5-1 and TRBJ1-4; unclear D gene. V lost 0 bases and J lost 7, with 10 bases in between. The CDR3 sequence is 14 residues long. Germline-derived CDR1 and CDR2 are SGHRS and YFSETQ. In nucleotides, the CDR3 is TGCGCCAGCAGCTTGGGGGGAGGAGGTGAAAAACTGTTTTTT. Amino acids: CASSLGGGGEKLFF.

The CDR3 here is CASSTETVRVNTEAFF. CDR3 nucleotides: TGTGCCAGCAGCACGGAGACCGTCAGGGTGAACACTGAAGCTTTCTTT. This rearrangement joins TRBV5-4 to TRBJ1-1; D perhaps matches TRBD1 (5 bases). The CDR3 totals 16 residues. The V end lost 4 bases, the J end lost 0 bases, and 16 bases lay between the germline ends. Per germline, CDR1 SGHNT and CDR2 YYREEE (reference sequence). The complete variable domain, with remaining parts taken from reference TRBV5-4 and TRBJ1-1, reads ETGVTQSPTHLIKTRGQQVTLRCSSQSGHNTVSWYQQALGQGPQFIFQYYREEENGRGNFPPRFSGLQFPNYSSELNVNALELDDSALYLCASSTETVRVNTEAFFGQGTRLTVV.